This entry concerns a single T cell receptor (beta chain). The source of the sample is a study of T cells in Graves' hyperthyroidism and ophthalmopathy. As for the study in general: Peripheral blood sampling occurred at initial diagnosis, before any treatment.

CDR3 length: 17 residues. The trim removed 3 bases at V and 0 bases at J, leaving 3 bases unmatched. RNA transcripts provided the source from which TCR beta CDR3 regions were amplified. Primed by the HTBI set, a first-round RT-PCR was run on the TCR CDR3. TCRdb independently ran MiXCR on the multiplex PCR reads; one entry per CDR3 protein. The table shows nearly 750,000 distinct CDR3 sequences, with just over 35% occurring only once. This TCR derives from a middle-aged woman with Graves' hyperthyroidism. This chain uses TRBV12-3 or TRBV12-4 with TRBJ2-6; 9 bases map to TRBD1. The source material was blood. The CDR3 coding sequence is TGTGCCAGCAGTTTGGACAGGGGCCTCTCTGGGGCCAACGTCCTGACTTTC. Translating it yields CASSLDRGLSGANVLTF.